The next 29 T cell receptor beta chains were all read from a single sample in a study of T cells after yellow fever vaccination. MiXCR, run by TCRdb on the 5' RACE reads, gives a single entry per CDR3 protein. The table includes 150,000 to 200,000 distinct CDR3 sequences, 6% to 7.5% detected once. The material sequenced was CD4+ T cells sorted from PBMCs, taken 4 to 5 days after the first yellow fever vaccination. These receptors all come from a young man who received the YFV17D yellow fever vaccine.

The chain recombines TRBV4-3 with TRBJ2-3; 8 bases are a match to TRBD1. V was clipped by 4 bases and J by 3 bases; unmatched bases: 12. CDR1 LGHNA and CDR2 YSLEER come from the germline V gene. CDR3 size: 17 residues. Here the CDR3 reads CASSLETGAGSTDTQYF. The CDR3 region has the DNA TGCGCCAGCAGCCTAGAGACAGGGGCGGGCTCGACAGATACGCAGTATTTT.

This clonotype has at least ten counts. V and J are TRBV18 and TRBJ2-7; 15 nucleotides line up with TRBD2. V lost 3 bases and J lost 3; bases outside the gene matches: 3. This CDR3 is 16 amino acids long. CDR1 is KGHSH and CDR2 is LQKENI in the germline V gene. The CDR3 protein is CASSPPGLAGGYEQYF. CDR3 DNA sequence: TGTGCCAGCTCACCCCCGGGACTAGCGGGGGGCTACGAGCAGTACTTC.

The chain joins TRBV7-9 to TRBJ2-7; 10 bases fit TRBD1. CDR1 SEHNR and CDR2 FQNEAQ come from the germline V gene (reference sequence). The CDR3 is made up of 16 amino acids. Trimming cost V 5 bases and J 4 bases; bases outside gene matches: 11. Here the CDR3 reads CASSKTGGPRGYEQYV. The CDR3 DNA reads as TGTGCCAGCAGCAAGACAGGGGGCCCTAGAGGGTACGAGCAGTACGTC.

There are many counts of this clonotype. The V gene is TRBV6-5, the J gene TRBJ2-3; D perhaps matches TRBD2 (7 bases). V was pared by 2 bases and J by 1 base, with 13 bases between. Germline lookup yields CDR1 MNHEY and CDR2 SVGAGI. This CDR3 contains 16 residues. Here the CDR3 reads CASSYDGGAGTDTQYF. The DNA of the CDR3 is TGTGCCAGCAGTTACGATGGGGGGGCTGGCACAGATACGCAGTATTTT.

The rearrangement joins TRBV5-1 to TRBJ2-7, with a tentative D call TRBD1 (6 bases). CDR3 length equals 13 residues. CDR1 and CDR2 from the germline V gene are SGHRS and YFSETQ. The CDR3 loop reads CASSLNRVNEQYV. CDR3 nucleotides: TGTGCCAGCAGCTTGAACAGGGTCAACGAGCAGTACGTC.

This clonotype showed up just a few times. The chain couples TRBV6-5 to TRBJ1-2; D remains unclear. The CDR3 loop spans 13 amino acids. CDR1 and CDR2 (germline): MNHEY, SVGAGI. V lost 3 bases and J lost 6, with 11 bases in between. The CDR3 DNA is TGTGCCAGCAGTTATTTAAGGGAAAATGGCTACACCTTC. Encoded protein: CASSYLRENGYTF.

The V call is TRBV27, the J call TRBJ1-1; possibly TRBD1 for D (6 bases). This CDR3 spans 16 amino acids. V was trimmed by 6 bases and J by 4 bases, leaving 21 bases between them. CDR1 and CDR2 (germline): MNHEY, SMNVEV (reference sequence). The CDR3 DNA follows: TGTGCCAGCAGCCGCCCAGGCGGGGGGCCGTTCACTGAAGCTTTCTTT. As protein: CASSRPGGGPFTEAFF.

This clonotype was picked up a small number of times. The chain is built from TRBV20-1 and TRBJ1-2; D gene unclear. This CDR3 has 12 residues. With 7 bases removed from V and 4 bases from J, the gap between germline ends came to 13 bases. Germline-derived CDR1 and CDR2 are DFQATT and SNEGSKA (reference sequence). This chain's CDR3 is CSVAPRGYGYTF. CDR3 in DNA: TGCAGTGTAGCTCCCCGGGGCTATGGCTACACCTTC.

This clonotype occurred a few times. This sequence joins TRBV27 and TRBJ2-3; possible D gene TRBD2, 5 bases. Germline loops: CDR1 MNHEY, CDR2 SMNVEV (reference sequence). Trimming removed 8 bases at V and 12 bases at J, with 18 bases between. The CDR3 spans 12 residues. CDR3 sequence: CASGPTGWSQYF. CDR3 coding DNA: TGTGCCAGCGGTCCGACGGGATGGAGCCAGTATTTT.

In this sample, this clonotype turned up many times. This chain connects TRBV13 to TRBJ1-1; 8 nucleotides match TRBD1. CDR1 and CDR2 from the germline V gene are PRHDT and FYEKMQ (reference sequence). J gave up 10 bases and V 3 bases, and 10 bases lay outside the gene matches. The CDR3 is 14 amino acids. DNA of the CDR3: TGTGCCAGCAGCTTTCAAGGGACAGGCGTGCGAGCTTTCTTT. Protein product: CASSFQGTGVRAFF. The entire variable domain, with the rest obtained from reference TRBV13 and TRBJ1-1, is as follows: AAGVIQSPRHLIKEKRETATLKCYPIPRHDTVYWYQQGPGQDPQFLISFYEKMQSDKGSIPDRFSAQQFSDYHSELNMSSLELGDSALYFCASSFQGTGVRAFFGQGTRLTVV.

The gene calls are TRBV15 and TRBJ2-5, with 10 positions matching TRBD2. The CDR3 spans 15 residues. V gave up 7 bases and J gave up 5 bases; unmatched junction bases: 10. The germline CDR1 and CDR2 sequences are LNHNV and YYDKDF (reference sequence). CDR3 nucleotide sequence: TGTGCCACCATCCGGGCGAGCGGGGGGGCCGAGACCCAGTACTTC. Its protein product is CATIRASGGAETQYF.

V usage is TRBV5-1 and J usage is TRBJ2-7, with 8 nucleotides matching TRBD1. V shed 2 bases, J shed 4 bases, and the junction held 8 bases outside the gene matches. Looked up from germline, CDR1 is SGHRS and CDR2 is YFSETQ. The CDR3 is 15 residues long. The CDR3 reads CASSLLPDREYEQYV. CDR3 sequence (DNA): TGCGCCAGCAGCTTACTGCCGGACAGGGAGTACGAGCAGTACGTC.

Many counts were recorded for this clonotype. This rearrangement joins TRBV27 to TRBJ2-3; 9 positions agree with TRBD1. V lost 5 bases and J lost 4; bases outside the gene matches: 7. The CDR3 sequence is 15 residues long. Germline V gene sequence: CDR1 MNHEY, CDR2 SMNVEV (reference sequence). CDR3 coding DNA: TGTGCCAGCAGTCCATGGACAGGGGAACCAGATACGCAGTATTTT. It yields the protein CASSPWTGEPDTQYF.

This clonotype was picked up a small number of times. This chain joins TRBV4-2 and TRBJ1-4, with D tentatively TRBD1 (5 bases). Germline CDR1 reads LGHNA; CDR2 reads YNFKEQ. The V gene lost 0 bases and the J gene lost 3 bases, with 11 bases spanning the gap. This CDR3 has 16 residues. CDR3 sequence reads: CASSQDAGRPNEKLFF. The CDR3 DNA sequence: TGTGCCAGCAGCCAAGACGCAGGGCGGCCTAATGAAAAACTGTTTTTT.

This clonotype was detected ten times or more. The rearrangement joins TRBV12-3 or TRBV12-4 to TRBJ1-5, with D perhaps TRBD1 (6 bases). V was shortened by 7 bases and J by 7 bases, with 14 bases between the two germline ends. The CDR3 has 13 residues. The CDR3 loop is CASTVGGPQPQHF. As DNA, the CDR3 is TGTGCCAGCACCGTGGGGGGGCCCCAGCCCCAGCATTTT.

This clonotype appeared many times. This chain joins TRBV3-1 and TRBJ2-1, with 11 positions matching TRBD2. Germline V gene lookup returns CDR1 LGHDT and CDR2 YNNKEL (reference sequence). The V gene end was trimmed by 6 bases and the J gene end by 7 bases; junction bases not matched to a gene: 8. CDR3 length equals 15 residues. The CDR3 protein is CASRGRASGGNEQFF. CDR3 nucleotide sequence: TGTGCCAGCAGAGGGAGGGCTAGCGGGGGGAATGAGCAGTTCTTC.

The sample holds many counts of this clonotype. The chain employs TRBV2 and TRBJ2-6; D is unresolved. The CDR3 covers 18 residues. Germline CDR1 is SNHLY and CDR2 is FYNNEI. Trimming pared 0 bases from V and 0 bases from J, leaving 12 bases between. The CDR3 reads CASSEARRSSSGANVLTF. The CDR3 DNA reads TGTGCCAGCAGTGAAGCGCGCAGATCTAGCTCTGGGGCCAACGTCCTGACTTTC.

CDR3 sequence reads: CSARGGALYNEQFF. The CDR3 DNA follows: TGCAGTGCTAGGGGGGGGGCCCTCTACAATGAGCAGTTCTTC. The J gene is TRBJ2-1, the V gene TRBV20-1; perhaps TRBD2 as D (7 bases). The V end was cut by 3 bases, the J end by 3 bases, with 12 bases between. Germline CDR1 DFQATT, CDR2 SNEGSKA (reference sequence). The CDR3 loop spans 14 amino acids.

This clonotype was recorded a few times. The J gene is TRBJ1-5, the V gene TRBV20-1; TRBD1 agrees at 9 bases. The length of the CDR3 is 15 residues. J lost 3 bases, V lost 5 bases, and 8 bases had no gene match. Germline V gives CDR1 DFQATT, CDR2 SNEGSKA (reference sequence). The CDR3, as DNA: TGCAGTGCTTTACATGGGACAGGGTACAATCAGCCCCAGCATTTT. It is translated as CSALHGTGYNQPQHF.

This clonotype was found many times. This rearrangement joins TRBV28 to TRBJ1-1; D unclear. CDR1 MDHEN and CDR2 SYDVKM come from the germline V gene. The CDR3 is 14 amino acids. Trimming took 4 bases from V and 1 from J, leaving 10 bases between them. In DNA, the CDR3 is TGTGCCAGCAGTTCCCCGCCGGGGAACACTGAAGCTTTCTTT. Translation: CASSSPPGNTEAFF.

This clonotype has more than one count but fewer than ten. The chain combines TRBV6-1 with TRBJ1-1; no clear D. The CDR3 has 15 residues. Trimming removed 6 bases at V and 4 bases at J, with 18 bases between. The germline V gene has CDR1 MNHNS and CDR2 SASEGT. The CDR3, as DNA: TGTGCCAGCAGCCGCGTTGTGTTGGGGAGCACTGAAGCTTTCTTT. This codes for CASSRVVLGSTEAFF.

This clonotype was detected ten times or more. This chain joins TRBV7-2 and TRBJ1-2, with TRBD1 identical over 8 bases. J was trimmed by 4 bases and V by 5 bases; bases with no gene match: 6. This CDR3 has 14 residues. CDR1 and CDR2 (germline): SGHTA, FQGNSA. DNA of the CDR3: TGTGCCAGCAGCCCGGCGGGACAGGCCTATGGCTACACCTTC. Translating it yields CASSPAGQAYGYTF.

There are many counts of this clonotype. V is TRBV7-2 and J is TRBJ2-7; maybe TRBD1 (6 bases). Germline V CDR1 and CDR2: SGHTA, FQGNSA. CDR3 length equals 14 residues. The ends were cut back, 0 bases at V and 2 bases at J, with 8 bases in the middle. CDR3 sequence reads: CASSLAAGAYEQYV. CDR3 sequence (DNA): TGTGCCAGCAGCTTAGCGGCAGGGGCCTACGAGCAGTACGTC.

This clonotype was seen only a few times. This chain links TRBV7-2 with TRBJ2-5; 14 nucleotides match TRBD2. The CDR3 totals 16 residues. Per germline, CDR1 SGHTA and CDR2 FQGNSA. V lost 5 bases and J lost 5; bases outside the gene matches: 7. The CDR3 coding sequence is TGTGCCAGCAGCGGGGGACTAGCGGGGGCTAGGGAGACCCAGTACTTC. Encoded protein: CASSGGLAGARETQYF.

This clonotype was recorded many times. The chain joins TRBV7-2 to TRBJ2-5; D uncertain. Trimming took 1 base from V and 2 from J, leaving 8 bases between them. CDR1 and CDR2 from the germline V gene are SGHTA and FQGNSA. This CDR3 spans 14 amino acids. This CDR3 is CASSLVSMQETQYF. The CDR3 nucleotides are TGTGCCAGCAGCTTAGTATCCATGCAAGAGACCCAGTACTTC.

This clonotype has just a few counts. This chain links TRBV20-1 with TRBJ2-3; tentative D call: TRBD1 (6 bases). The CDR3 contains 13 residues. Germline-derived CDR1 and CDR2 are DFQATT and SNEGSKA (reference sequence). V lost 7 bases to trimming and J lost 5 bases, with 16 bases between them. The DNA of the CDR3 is TGCAGTGGGCGGTGGGGGCAGGTAGATACGCAGTATTTT. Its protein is CSGRWGQVDTQYF.

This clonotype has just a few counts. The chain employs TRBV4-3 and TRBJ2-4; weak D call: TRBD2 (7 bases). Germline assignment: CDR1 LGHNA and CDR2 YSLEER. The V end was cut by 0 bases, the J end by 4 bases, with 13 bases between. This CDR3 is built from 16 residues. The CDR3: CASSQDTGGRKNIQYF. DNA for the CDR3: TGCGCCAGCAGCCAAGATACCGGGGGGCGAAAAAACATTCAGTACTTC.

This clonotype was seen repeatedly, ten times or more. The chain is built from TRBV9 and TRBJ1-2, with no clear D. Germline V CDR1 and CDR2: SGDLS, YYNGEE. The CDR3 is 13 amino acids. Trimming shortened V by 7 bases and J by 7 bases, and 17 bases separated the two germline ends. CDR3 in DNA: TGTGCCAGCCAGGACGGTGCGGGAGGTGGCTACACCTTC. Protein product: CASQDGAGGGYTF.

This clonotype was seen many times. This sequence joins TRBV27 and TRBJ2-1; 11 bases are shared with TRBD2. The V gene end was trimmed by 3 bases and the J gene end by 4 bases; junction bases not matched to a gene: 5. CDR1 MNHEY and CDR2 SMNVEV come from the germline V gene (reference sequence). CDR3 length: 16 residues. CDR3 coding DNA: TGTGCCAGCAGTTTGGGGACTAGCGGAATATACAATGAGCAGTTCTTC. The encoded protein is CASSLGTSGIYNEQFF.